This is a list of T cell receptor beta chains from one sample in a study of radiotherapy plus CTLA-4 blockade in lung cancer. Profiled with immunoSEQ multiplex PCR; TCRdb holds only in-frame clones, not every one. The table lists fewer than 40,000 clones, about 70% of them singletons. The sequencing used peripheral blood, collected from a patient treated with radiotherapy plus ipilimumab. All receptors derive from a human donor with non-small cell lung cancer who had stable disease on radiotherapy plus ipilimumab. Both conserved end residues are part of each CDR3. Each record gives: clone size, V gene, D gene, J gene, CDR3 DNA, CDR3 protein. A D gene is named only where the DNA matches it firmly. Clone sizes are given selectively: once, few, many, or a class where the clone is expanded.

abundance: -; v_gene: TRBV5-6; d_gene: -; j_gene: TRBJ1-2; CDR3nt: TGTGCCAGCAGCTTGGTACAGGGAGGCTATGGCTACACCTTC; CDR3aa: CASSLVQGGYGYTF
abundance: few; v_gene: TRBV30; d_gene: -; j_gene: TRBJ1-2; CDR3nt: TGTGCCTGGAGTGTACTGTCAGGAGTCTATGGCTACACCTTC; CDR3aa: CAWSVLSGVYGYTF
abundance: -; v_gene: TRBV21-1; d_gene: -; j_gene: TRBJ1-4; CDR3nt: TGTGCCAGCAGCGAGGACAGGACAGAGGGAAAACTGTTTTTT; CDR3aa: CASSEDRTEGKLFF
abundance: -; v_gene: TRBV18; d_gene: -; j_gene: TRBJ2-1; CDR3nt: TGTGCCAGCTCACCATATTCAGGGTTTTGGTCCTCCTACAATGAGCAGTTCTTC; CDR3aa: CASSPYSGFWSSYNEQFF
abundance: -; v_gene: TRBV6-1; d_gene: -; j_gene: TRBJ1-4; CDR3nt: TGTGCCAGCAGTGGGAAGCATGAAAAACTGTTTTTT; CDR3aa: CASSGKHEKLFF
abundance: -; v_gene: TRBV7-2; d_gene: -; j_gene: TRBJ1-2; CDR3nt: TGTGCCAGCAGCTTAACAGGGACGGCTTATGGCTACACCTTC; CDR3aa: CASSLTGTAYGYTF
abundance: -; v_gene: TRBV11-2; d_gene: -; j_gene: TRBJ2-3; CDR3nt: TGTGCCAGCAGCTCCTTAGACATAGCTAGCACAGATACGCAGTATTTT; CDR3aa: CASSSLDIASTDTQYF
abundance: few; v_gene: TRBV6-5; d_gene: -; j_gene: TRBJ1-1; CDR3nt: TGTGCCAGCAGTTACTGGGCCGGGAACACTGAAGCTTTCTTT; CDR3aa: CASSYWAGNTEAFF
abundance: -; v_gene: TRBV25-1; d_gene: -; j_gene: TRBJ1-3; CDR3nt: TGTGCCAGCAGTGAAGGGCAGGGGCTGGGTAACACCATATATTTT; CDR3aa: CASSEGQGLGNTIYF
abundance: -; v_gene: TRBV11-3; d_gene: TRBD2; j_gene: TRBJ2-2; CDR3nt: TGTGCCAGCAGCTTAGCTAGCGGGGGAGGCGGGGAGCTGTTTTTT; CDR3aa: CASSLASGGGGELFF
abundance: -; v_gene: TRBV19; d_gene: -; j_gene: TRBJ2-2; CDR3nt: TGTGCCAGTAATCGAGGGGGGTCGAACACCGGGGAGCTGTTTTTT; CDR3aa: CASNRGGSNTGELFF
abundance: -; v_gene: TRBV30; d_gene: -; j_gene: TRBJ1-1; CDR3nt: TGTGCCTGTCCCGACAGGCTGAACACTGAAGCTTTCTTT; CDR3aa: CACPDRLNTEAFF
abundance: -; v_gene: TRBV27; d_gene: -; j_gene: TRBJ1-6; CDR3nt: TGTGCCAGCAGTTTAGTGGACGCTAGAACACCCCTCCACTTT; CDR3aa: CASSLVDARTPLHF
abundance: -; v_gene: TRBV4-1; d_gene: TRBD1; j_gene: TRBJ1-5; CDR3nt: TGCGCCAGCAGCCGGGACAGCCCAGCTAATCAGCCCCAGCATTTT; CDR3aa: CASSRDSPANQPQHF
abundance: -; v_gene: TRBV4-3; d_gene: TRBD2; j_gene: TRBJ2-2; CDR3nt: TGCGCCAGCAGCCAAGGCGGGGGGGCCACCGGGGAGCTGTTTTTT; CDR3aa: CASSQGGGATGELFF
abundance: -; v_gene: TRBV4-1; d_gene: TRBD1; j_gene: TRBJ2-2; CDR3nt: TGCGCCAGCAGCGGACAGGGGAACACCGGGGAGCTGTTTTTT; CDR3aa: CASSGQGNTGELFF
abundance: -; v_gene: TRBV13; d_gene: -; j_gene: TRBJ2-4; CDR3nt: TGTGCCAGCAGGCACCGGGGTGCTGGTGACAAAAACATTCAGTACTTC; CDR3aa: CASRHRGAGDKNIQYF
abundance: -; v_gene: TRBV2; d_gene: -; j_gene: TRBJ2-5; CDR3nt: TGTGCCAGCAGTGAGGGCCCGTACCAAGAGACCCAGTACTTC; CDR3aa: CASSEGPYQETQYF
abundance: -; v_gene: TRBV9; d_gene: TRBD2; j_gene: TRBJ2-5; CDR3nt: TGTGCCAGCAGCGTAGGTCTAGCGGGGGGTAAACAAGAGACCCAGTACTTC; CDR3aa: CASSVGLAGGKQETQYF
abundance: -; v_gene: TRBV29-1; d_gene: -; j_gene: TRBJ1-1; CDR3nt: TGCAGCGTTGAGGGGGACGTCGGTGAAGCTTTCTTT; CDR3aa: CSVEGDVGEAFF